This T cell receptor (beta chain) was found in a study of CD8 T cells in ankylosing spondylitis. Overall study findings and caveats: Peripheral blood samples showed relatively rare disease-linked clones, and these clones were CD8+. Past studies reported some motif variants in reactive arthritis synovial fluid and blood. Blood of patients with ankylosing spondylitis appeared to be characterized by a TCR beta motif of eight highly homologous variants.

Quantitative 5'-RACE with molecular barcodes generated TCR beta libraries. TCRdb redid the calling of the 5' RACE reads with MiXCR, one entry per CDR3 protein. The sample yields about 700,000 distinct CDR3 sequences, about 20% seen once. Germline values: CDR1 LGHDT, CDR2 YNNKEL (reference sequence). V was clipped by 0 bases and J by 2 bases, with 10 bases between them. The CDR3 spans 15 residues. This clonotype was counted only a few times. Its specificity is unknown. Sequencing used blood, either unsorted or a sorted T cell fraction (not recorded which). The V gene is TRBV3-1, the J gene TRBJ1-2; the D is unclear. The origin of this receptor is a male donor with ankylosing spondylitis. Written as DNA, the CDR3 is TGTGCCAGCAGCCAAGATCTTGCAGGAAACTATGGCTACACCTTC. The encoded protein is CASSQDLAGNYGYTF.